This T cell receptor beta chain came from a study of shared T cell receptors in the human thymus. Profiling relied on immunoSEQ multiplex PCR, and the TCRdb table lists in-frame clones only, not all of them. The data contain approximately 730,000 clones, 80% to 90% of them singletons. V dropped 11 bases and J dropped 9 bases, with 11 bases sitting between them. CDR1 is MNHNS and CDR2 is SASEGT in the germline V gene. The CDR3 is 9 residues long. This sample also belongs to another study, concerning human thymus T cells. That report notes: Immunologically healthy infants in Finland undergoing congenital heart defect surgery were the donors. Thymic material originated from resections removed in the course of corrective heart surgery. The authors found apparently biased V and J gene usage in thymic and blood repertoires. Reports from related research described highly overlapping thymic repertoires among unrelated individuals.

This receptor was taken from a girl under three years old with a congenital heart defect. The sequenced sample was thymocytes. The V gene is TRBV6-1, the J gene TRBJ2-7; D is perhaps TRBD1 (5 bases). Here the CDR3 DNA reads TGTGCCGTTCGAAGGGGGCAGTACTTC. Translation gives CAVRRGQYF.